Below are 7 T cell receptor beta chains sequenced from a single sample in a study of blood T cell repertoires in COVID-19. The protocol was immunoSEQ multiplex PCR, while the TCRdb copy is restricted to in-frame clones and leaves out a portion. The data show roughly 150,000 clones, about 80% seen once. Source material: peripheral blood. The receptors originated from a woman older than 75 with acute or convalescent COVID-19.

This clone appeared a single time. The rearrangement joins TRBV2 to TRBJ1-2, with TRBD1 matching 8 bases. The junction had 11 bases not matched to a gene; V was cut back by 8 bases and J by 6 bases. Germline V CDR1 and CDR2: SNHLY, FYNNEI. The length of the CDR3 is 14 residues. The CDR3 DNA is TGTGCCAGCGCATCGCAGGGGGCGGTGAATGGCTACACCTTC. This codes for CASASQGAVNGYTF. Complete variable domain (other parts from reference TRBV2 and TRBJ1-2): EPEVTQTPSHQVTQMGQEVILRCVPISNHLYFYWYRQILGQKVEFLVSFYNNEISEKSEIFDDQFSVERPDGSNFTLKIRSTKLEDSAMYFCASASQGAVNGYTFGSGTRLTVV.

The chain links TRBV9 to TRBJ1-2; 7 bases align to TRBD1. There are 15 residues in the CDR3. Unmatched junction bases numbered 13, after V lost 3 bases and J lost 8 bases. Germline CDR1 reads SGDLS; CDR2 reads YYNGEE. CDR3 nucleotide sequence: TGTGCCAGCAGCGCGGGGCCCGGACAGGCGGTCGGCTACACCTTC. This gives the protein CASSAGPGQAVGYTF. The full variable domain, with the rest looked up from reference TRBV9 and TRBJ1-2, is DSGVTQTPKHLITATGQRVTLRCSPRSGDLSVYWYQQSLDQGLQFLIQYYNGEERAKGNILERFSAQQFPDLHSELNLSSLELGDSALYFCASSAGPGQAVGYTFGSGTRLTVV.

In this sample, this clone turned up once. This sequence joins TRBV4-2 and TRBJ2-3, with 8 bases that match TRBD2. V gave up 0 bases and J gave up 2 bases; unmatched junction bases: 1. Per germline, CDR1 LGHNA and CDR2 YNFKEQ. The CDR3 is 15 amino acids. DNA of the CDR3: TGTGCCAGCAGCCAAGAAGCGGGGGACACAGATACGCAGTATTTT. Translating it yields CASSQEAGDTDTQYF.

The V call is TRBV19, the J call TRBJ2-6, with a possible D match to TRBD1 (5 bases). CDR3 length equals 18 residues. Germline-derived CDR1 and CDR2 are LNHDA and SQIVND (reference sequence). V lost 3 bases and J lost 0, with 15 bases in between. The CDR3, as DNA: TGTGCCAGTAGTATGATGACAGTCTCTCGCTCTGGGGCCAACGTCCTGACTTTC. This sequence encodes CASSMMTVSRSGANVLTF.

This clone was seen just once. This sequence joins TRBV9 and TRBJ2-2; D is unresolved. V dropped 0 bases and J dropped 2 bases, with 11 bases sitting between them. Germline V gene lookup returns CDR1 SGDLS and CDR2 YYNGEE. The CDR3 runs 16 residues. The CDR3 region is CASSVVATPNTGELFF. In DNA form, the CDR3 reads TGTGCCAGCAGCGTAGTGGCAACCCCTAACACCGGGGAGCTGTTTTTT.

Written as DNA, the CDR3 is TGTGCCAGCTCAGAAAGACAGGGAGGAGACACTGAAGCTTTCTTT. This encodes CASSERQGGDTEAFF. The rearrangement links TRBV18 to TRBJ1-1; 7 bases are a match to TRBD1. V lost 5 bases, J lost 3 bases, and 9 bases stayed unmatched. Germline loops: CDR1 KGHSH, CDR2 LQKENI. The CDR3 contains 15 residues. Together with reference TRBV18 and TRBJ1-1, the CDR3 gives the full variable domain: NAGVMQNPRHLVRRRGQEARLRCSPMKGHSHVYWYRQLPEEGLKFMVYLQKENIIDESGMPKERFSAEFPKEGPSILRIQQVVRGDSAAYFCASSERQGGDTEAFFGQGTRLTVV.

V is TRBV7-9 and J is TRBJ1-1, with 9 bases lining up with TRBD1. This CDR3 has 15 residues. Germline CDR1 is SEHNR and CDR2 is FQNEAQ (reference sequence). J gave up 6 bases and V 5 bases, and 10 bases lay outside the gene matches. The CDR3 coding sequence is TGTGCCAGCAGCGCACTTCTCCGGGACAGGGCTGAAGCTTTCTTT. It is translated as CASSALLRDRAEAFF.